The next 7 T cell receptor beta chains were all read from a single sample in a study of blood T cell repertoires in COVID-19. The repertoire was sequenced with immunoSEQ multiplex PCR; TCRdb's copy has only in-frame clones and lacks some. This sample has roughly 250,000 clones, with around 83% found just once. The sample consisted of peripheral blood. The receptors come from a woman aged 40-49 years who had recovered from COVID-19.

This chain uses TRBV5-5 with TRBJ1-4; unclear D gene. The CDR3 is 13 amino acids. V was trimmed by 3 bases and J by 8 bases, leaving 11 bases between them. Germline CDR1 reads SGHKS; CDR2 reads YYEKEE (reference sequence). The CDR3 loop is CASSSDSQEKLFF. The CDR3 DNA reads as TGTGCCAGCAGCTCGGACTCCCAAGAAAAACTGTTTTTT.

The chain has TRBV10-3 and TRBJ2-1, with 10 bases aligning to TRBD1. CDR1 and CDR2 (germline): ENHRY, SYGVKD. With 6 bases clipped from V and 2 bases from J, the junction kept 4 bases outside the gene matches. There are 15 residues in the CDR3. The CDR3 is CAISEDRGTYNEQFF. CDR3 coding DNA: TGTGCCATCAGCGAGGACAGGGGGACCTACAATGAGCAGTTCTTC.

The chain recombines TRBV6-2 or TRBV6-3 with TRBJ1-2, with D perhaps matching TRBD1 (6 bases). The CDR3 extends over 15 amino acids. V lost 2 bases, J lost 4 bases, and 14 bases lay in between. Germline values: CDR1 MNHEY, CDR2 SVGEGT. The CDR3 region is CASSYPPGGIYGYTF. CDR3 bases: TGTGCCAGCAGTTACCCCCCGGGGGGCATCTATGGCTACACCTTC.

J is TRBJ1-1 and V is TRBV2; D is possibly TRBD1 (5 bases). V dropped 4 bases and J dropped 1 base, with 13 bases sitting between them. The CDR3 consists of 15 residues. Germline values: CDR1 SNHLY, CDR2 FYNNEI. The CDR3 coding sequence is TGTGCCAGCAGTGTTAGACAGACCGAGAACACTGAAGCTTTCTTT. Translation: CASSVRQTENTEAFF. Based on the CDR3 plus reference TRBV2 and TRBJ1-1, the full variable domain is EPEVTQTPSHQVTQMGQEVILRCVPISNHLYFYWYRQILGQKVEFLVSFYNNEISEKSEIFDDQFSVERPDGSNFTLKIRSTKLEDSAMYFCASSVRQTENTEAFFGQGTRLTVV.

This chain joins TRBV27 and TRBJ1-6, with TRBD1 matching over 8 bases. The trim removed 2 bases at V and 7 bases at J, leaving 7 bases unmatched. Germline CDR1 MNHEY, CDR2 SMNVEV (reference sequence). This CDR3 region has 16 residues. In DNA form, the CDR3 reads TGTGCCAGCAGTTTAGGCCAGGGGGCTGGGAATTCACCCCTCCACTTT. Its translation: CASSLGQGAGNSPLHF.

V and J are TRBV30 and TRBJ2-7; D unresolved. Germline V gives CDR1 GTSNPN, CDR2 SVGIG (reference sequence). This CDR3 has 13 residues. V was clipped by 0 bases and J by 6 bases, with 12 bases between them. CDR3 amino acids: CAWSVQSLLEQYF. CDR3 nucleotide sequence: TGTGCCTGGAGTGTACAGAGCCTTCTCGAGCAGTACTTC.

DNA for the CDR3: TGTGCCAGCAGCCAGCCTAAAGCGGGGGGGCTGGAGACCCAGTACTTC. This sequence encodes CASSQPKAGGLETQYF. This chain joins TRBV4-2 and TRBJ2-5; 10 bases align to TRBD2. V shed 3 bases and J 5 bases; nucleotides not matched to a gene: 9. The CDR3 is 16 residues long. The germline CDR1 and CDR2 sequences are LGHNA and YNFKEQ.